This T cell receptor beta chain emerged from a study of naive and memory T cell subsets. Whole-study findings and limits: Findings for naive and memory subsets could not be checked against ground truth. Diversity fell and Gini index rose from naive through CM, EM, EMRA. Naive repertoires, especially CD8, held a few larger clonotypes, possibly memory cells re-expressing CD45RA.

Both TRBC1 and TRBC2 were covered by a beta constant-region primer of two equimolar oligonucleotides. Ligated cDNA was amplified by four rounds of PCR with nested alpha and beta constant-region primers and SP2. TCRdb ran MiXCR on the UMI-ligation and nested PCR reads and lists one entry per CDR3 protein. Here the sample spans under 150,000 distinct CDR3 sequences, about 18% being singletons. Germline-derived CDR1 and CDR2 are SQVTM and ANQGSEA. Losses at the gene ends were 3 bases for V and 9 bases for J; bases not matched to a gene: 15. This CDR3 region has 17 residues. As for this clonotype: Its antigen is currently unknown.

Material: naive CD4+ T cells from blood. This clonotype originated in a human donor in good health. The chain couples TRBV29-1 to TRBJ2-1; 12 bases are shared with TRBD2. The DNA for the CDR3 is TGCAGCGTTGATGGGCTAGCGGGAGGGATAAAGGGTATTGAGCAGTTCTTC. This sequence encodes CSVDGLAGGIKGIEQFF.